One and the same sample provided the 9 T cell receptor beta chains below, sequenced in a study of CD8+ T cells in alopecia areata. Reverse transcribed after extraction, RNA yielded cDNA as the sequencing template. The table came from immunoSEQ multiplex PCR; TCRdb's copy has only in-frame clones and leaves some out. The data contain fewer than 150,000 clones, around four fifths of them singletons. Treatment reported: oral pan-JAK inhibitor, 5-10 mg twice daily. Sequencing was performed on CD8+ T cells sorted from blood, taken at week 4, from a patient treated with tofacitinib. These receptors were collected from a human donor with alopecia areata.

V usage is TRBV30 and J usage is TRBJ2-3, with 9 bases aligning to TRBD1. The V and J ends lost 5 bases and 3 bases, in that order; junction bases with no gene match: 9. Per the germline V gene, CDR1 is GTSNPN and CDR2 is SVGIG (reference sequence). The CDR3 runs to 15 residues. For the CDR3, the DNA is TGTGCCTGGGGCTCCGGGACAGGGCTTACAGATACGCAGTATTTT. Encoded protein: CAWGSGTGLTDTQYF.

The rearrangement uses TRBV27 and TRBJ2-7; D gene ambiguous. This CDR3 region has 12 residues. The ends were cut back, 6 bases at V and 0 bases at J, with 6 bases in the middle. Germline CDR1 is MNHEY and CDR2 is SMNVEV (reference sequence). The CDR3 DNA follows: TGTGCCAGCAGAGGCAACTCCTACGAGCAGTACTTC. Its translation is CASRGNSYEQYF.

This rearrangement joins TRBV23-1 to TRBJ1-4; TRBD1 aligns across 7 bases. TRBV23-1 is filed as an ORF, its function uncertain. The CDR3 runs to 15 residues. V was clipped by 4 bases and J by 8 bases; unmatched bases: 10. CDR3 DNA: TGCGCCAGCAGTCGGGAGGGGGCGCGAGACGAAAAACTGTTTTTT. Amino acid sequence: CASSREGARDEKLFF.

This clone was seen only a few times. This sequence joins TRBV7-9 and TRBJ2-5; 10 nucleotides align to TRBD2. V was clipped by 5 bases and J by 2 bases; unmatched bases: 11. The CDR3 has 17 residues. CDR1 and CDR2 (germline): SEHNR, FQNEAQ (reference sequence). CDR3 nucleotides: TGTGCCAGCAGCCTTCGGACTAGCGGACCCGCGCAAGAGACCCAGTACTTC. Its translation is CASSLRTSGPAQETQYF.

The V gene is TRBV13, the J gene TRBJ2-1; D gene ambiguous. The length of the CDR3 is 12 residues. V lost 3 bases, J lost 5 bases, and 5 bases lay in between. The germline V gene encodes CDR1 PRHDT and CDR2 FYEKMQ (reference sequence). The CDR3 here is CASSLTNNEQFF. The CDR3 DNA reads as TGTGCCAGCAGCTTGACAAACAATGAGCAGTTCTTC.

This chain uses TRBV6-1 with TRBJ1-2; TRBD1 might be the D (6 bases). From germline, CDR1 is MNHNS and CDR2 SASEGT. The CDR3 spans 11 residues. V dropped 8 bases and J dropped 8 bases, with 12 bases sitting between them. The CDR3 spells CASAGVYGYTF. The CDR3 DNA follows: TGTGCCAGCGCAGGGGTTTACGGCTACACCTTC.

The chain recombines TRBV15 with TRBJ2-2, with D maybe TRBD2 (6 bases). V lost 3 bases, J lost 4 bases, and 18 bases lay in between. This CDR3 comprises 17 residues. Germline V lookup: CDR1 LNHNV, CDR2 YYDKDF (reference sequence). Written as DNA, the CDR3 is TGTGCCACCAGCAGCCCCGTTTATAAGGGACTCACCGGGGAGCTGTTTTTT. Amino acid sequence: CATSSPVYKGLTGELFF.

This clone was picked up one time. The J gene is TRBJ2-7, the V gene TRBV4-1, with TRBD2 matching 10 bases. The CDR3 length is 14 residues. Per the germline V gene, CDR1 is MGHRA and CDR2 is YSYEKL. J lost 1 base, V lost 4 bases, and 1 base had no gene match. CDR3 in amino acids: CASSLSGGSYEQYF. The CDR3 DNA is TGCGCCAGCAGCCTTAGCGGGGGGTCCTACGAGCAGTACTTC.

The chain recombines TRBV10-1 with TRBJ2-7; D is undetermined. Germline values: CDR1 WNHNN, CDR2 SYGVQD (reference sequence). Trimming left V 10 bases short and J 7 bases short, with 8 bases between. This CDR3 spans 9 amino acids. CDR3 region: CATSTEQYF. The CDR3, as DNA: TGCGCCACCTCGACGGAGCAGTACTTC.